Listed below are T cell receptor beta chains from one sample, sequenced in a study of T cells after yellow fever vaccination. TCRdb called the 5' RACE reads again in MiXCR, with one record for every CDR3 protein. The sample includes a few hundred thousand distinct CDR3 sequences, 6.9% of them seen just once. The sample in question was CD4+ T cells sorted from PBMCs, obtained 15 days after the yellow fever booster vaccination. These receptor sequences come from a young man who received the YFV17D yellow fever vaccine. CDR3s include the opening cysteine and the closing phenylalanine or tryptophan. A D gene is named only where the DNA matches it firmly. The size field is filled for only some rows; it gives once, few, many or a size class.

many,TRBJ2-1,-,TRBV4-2,CASSQDQGGEQFF,TGTGCCAGCAGCCAAGATCAGGGGGGTGAGCAGTTCTTC
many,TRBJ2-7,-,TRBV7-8,CASSLAPTALEQYF,TGTGCCAGCAGCTTAGCTCCAACCGCCCTCGAGCAGTACTTC
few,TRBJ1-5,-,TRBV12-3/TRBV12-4,CASSSRGEGQPQHF,TGTGCCAGCAGTTCAAGGGGGGAAGGTCAGCCCCAGCATTTT
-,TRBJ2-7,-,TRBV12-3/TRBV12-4,CASSFRGGIYEQYF,TGTGCCAGCAGTTTCAGGGGCGGGATTTACGAGCAGTACTTC
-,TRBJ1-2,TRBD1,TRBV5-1,CASSLGQGSRYTF,TGCGCCAGCAGCTTGGGACAGGGCTCTCGCTACACCTTC
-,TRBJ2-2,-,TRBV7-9,CASSLGSGGRELFF,TGTGCCAGCAGCCTGGGCTCCGGGGGCCGGGAGCTGTTTTTT
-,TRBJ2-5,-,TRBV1,CTSSQDNSGGTQYF,TGCACCAGCAGCCAAGATAACTCCGGGGGGACCCAGTACTTC
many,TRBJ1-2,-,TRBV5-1,CASSSDTGIYGYTF,TGCGCCAGCAGCTCCGACACAGGGATCTATGGCTACACCTTC
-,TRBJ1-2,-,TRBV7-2,CASSLGRGWAERGYTF,TGTGCCAGCAGCCTAGGGCGAGGCTGGGCAGAACGTGGCTACACCTTC
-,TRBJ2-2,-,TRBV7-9,CASSLRREATGELFF,TGTGCCAGCAGCTTACGGCGCGAGGCCACCGGGGAGCTGTTTTTT
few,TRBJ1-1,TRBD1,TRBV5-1,CASSFPTGGRDTEAFF,TGCGCCAGCAGCTTTCCGACAGGGGGCAGGGACACTGAAGCTTTCTTT
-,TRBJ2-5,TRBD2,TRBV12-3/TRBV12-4,CASSSKSTSGSGTQYF,TGTGCCAGCAGCTCAAAAAGCACTAGCGGGAGCGGGACCCAGTACTTC
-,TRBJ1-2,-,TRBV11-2,CASGSPGPDYGYTF,TGTGCCAGCGGCTCCCCCGGACCAGACTATGGCTACACCTTC
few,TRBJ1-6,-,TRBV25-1,CASRGGDSPLHF,TGTGCCAGTCGCGGGGGGGATTCACCCCTCCACTTT
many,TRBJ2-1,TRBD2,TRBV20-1,CSAMAGTSGFNNEQFF,TGCAGTGCTATGGCCGGGACTAGCGGGTTTAACAATGAGCAGTTCTTC
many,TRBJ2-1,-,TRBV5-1,CASSVLSDGYNEQFF,TGCGCCAGCAGCGTACTATCGGACGGGTACAATGAGCAGTTCTTC
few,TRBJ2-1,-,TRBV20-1,CSEEGLANEQFF,TGCAGTGAGGAGGGTCTAGCGAATGAGCAGTTCTTC
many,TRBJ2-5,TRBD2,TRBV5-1,CASSHGLAGETQYF,TGCGCCAGCAGCCACGGACTAGCAGGGGAGACCCAGTACTTC
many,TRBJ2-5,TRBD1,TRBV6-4,CASSAETGQGETQYF,TGTGCCAGCAGTGCGGAGACAGGGCAGGGAGAGACCCAGTACTTC
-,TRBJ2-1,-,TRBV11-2,CASREWRATNEQFF,TGTGCCAGCAGGGAATGGAGGGCCACCAATGAGCAGTTCTTC
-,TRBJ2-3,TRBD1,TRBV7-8,CASSGQGAVLSTDTQYF,TGTGCCAGCAGCGGACAGGGAGCAGTCCTAAGCACAGATACGCAGTATTTT
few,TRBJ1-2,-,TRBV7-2,CASSRLQGAAGYTF,TGTGCCAGCAGCAGGCTACAGGGAGCGGCTGGCTACACCTTC
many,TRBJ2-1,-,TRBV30,CAWSGDGTSYNEQFF,TGTGCCTGGAGTGGGGATGGGACCTCCTACAATGAGCAGTTCTTC
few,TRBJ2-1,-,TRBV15,CATSRDLGARGGEQFF,TGTGCCACCAGCAGAGATCTGGGGGCGCGGGGTGGTGAGCAGTTCTTC